This T cell receptor beta chain is drawn from a study of T cells in Graves' hyperthyroidism and ophthalmopathy. Turning to the study itself: At the time of initial diagnosis and before any treatment, peripheral blood was collected.

A patient was excluded if there was uncontrolled infection, other autoimmune disease, pregnancy or lactation. Trimming pared 3 bases from V and 10 bases from J, leaving 10 bases between. The CDR3 loop spans 12 amino acids. CDR1 LGHDT and CDR2 YNNKEL come from the germline V gene (reference sequence). Overall study results and limits: In the blood, most expanded thyroid clonotypes above 0.001 appeared as well. Ophthalmopathy, as predicted by the model, came a median around 7 months after the prediction.

RNA transcripts served as the template for amplifying TCR beta CDR3 regions. Initially, a first-round RT-PCR of the TCR CDR3 employed the HTBI primer set. Each CDR3 protein is one row after TCRdb ran MiXCR on the multiplex PCR reads. The data show hundreds of thousands of distinct CDR3 sequences, approximately 15% seen once. This clonotype was observed at least ten times. What it recognizes is unknown. The receptor was derived from a woman aged 25 to 45 with Graves' hyperthyroidism. The sample was blood. The rearrangement joins TRBV3-1 to TRBJ2-1; D uncertain. CDR3 amino acids: CASSQPSYEQFF. The CDR3 DNA follows: TGTGCCAGCAGCCAGCCCAGCTACGAGCAGTTCTTC.